This passage covers 9 T cell receptor beta chains from one sample sequenced in a study of T-cell memory formation after mild COVID-19. Via MiXCR, TCRdb re-called the 5' RACE reads, giving one row per CDR3 protein. The data hold fewer than 350,000 distinct CDR3 sequences, with about a sixth observed a single time. The source material was PBMCs or a T cell subset sorted from them (not recorded which). These TCRs come from a man aged 18 to 30 who had mild COVID-19 (a few samples of this study predate the infection). Cell type and time point are not known.

The chain carries TRBV7-6 and TRBJ2-7, with D perhaps matching TRBD1 or TRBD2 (5 bases each). The CDR3 contains 15 residues. Trimming took 6 bases from V and 2 from J, leaving 17 bases between them. Germline CDR1 reads SGHVS; CDR2 reads FNYEAQ. CDR3 DNA: TGTGCCAGCAGGAAGAGGGACGGCGACCCCTACGAGCAGTACTTC. This gives the protein CASRKRDGDPYEQYF. Drawing the rest from reference TRBV7-6 and TRBJ2-7, the complete variable domain is GAGVSQSPRYKVTKRGQDVALRCDPISGHVSLYWYRQALGQGPEFLTYFNYEAQQDKSGLPNDRFSAERPEGSISTLTIQRTEQRDSAMYRCASRKRDGDPYEQYFGPGTRLTVT.

This clonotype was counted many times. V gene TRBV7-8 combines with J gene TRBJ1-1; maybe TRBD1 (5 bases). CDR3 length: 18 residues. Trimming cost V 2 bases and J 5 bases, with 24 bases left between them. Germline loops: CDR1 SGHVS, CDR2 FQNEAQ. The CDR3 DNA follows: TGTGCCAGCAGCTTAATGGCAAACCAGGGAAGGTCTGGAACTGAAGCTTTCTTT. Amino acids: CASSLMANQGRSGTEAFF.

This clonotype was detected a few times. The gene calls are TRBV5-4 and TRBJ2-1; 8 nucleotides align to TRBD2. The trim removed 4 bases at V and 15 bases at J, leaving 15 bases unmatched. There are 14 residues in the CDR3. Germline lookup yields CDR1 SGHNT and CDR2 YYREEE (reference sequence). The CDR3 DNA sequence: TGTGCCAGCAGCCAGCCGAGCGGGGGCCCAGGTTGGTTCTTC. As protein: CASSQPSGGPGWFF.

The chain links TRBV12-3 or TRBV12-4 to TRBJ2-7; 8 bases are a match to TRBD1. Germline trimming cut 5 bases from V and 3 bases from J; bases unmatched to any gene: 6. The CDR3 runs to 14 residues. The CDR3 sequence is CASSLTGVLYEQYF. The CDR3 DNA reads TGTGCCAGCAGTCTGACAGGGGTCCTCTACGAGCAGTACTTC.

The chain recombines TRBV7-2 with TRBJ1-1, with unresolved D. The CDR3 runs 14 residues. V shed 2 bases and J shed 3 bases, with 10 bases lying between them. Germline CDR1 reads SGHTA; CDR2 reads FQGNSA. The DNA of the CDR3 is TGTGCCAGCAGCTTAACATGGAGGGACACTGAAGCTTTCTTT. This translates into CASSLTWRDTEAFF.

V is TRBV12-3 or TRBV12-4 and J is TRBJ2-1; tentatively, D is TRBD2 (7 bases). This CDR3 region has 18 residues. The V end was cut by 9 bases, the J end by 4 bases, with 28 bases between. The CDR3 sequence: CARSPTFGGGPGYNEQFF. CDR3 sequence (DNA): TGTGCCAGAAGTCCTACGTTTGGGGGGGGCCCAGGGTACAATGAGCAGTTCTTC.

In this sample, this clonotype turned up a few times. V is TRBV18 and J is TRBJ2-7; D ambiguous. Germline V lookup: CDR1 KGHSH, CDR2 LQKENI. This CDR3 comprises 15 residues. The germline V and J ends were trimmed by 5 bases and 6 bases, with 20 bases remaining between them. CDR3 DNA: TGTGCCAGCTCAACGGGTTTGGCCAAACATCCCGAGCAGTACTTC. This codes for CASSTGLAKHPEQYF.

CDR3 sequence reads: CASSENRGGYTF. The CDR3, as DNA: TGTGCCAGCAGTGAGAACAGGGGTGGCTACACCTTC. J is TRBJ1-2 and V is TRBV2; 7 bases align to TRBD1. In germline, CDR1 is SNHLY, CDR2 FYNNEI. CDR3 length equals 12 residues. V lost 3 bases and J lost 7; bases outside the gene matches: 2.

The J gene is TRBJ2-1, the V gene TRBV5-1; possibly TRBD1 or TRBD2 for D (5 bases each). There are 13 residues in the CDR3. Trimming pared 4 bases from V and 7 bases from J, leaving 12 bases between. Germline V CDR1 and CDR2: SGHRS, YFSETQ. The CDR3 coding sequence is TGCGCCAGCAGCGTTTGGGGGATTAATGAGCAGTTCTTC. Its translation is CASSVWGINEQFF.